The sequence of this T cell receptor (beta chain) was determined in a study of CD8 T cells in ankylosing spondylitis. Whole-study findings and limits: One TCR beta motif, made up of under ten highly homologous variants, appeared characteristic of ankylosing spondylitis blood. Some motif variants had been reported before (in reactive arthritis synovial fluid and blood). Reportedly, matched ankylosing spondylitis synovial fluid was significantly enriched for disease-linked clones.

Quantitative 5'-RACE was performed with molecular barcodes, and it yielded the TCR beta libraries. TCRdb re-called the 5' RACE reads with MiXCR, one entry per CDR3 protein. Here the sample spans under 550,000 distinct CDR3 sequences, about 24% being singletons. CDR3 length: 13 residues. Germline V gives CDR1 DFQATT, CDR2 SNEGSKA (reference sequence). V lost 7 bases, J lost 0 bases, and 12 bases lay in between. This clonotype was seen more than once but under ten times. The target antigen is unknown. The source material was blood, either unsorted or a sorted T cell fraction (not recorded which). The TCR sequence derives from a male donor with ankylosing spondylitis. The chain couples TRBV20-1 to TRBJ1-2, with a tentative D call TRBD1 (6 bases). The DNA of the CDR3 is TGCAGTGAATGGGGGGCAGCTAACTATGGCTACACCTTC. This encodes CSEWGAANYGYTF.